Below are 30 T cell receptor beta chains sequenced from a single sample in a study of STAT5B mutations in CD4+ large granular lymphocyte leukemia. Sequencing was performed with immunoSEQ multiplex PCR; in TCRdb, only in-frame clones are kept and a portion is missing. The data show tens of thousands of clones, 74% seen once. The sequenced sample consisted of CD4+ T cells from blood buffy coats. The source is a human donor in good health.

J is TRBJ1-1 and V is TRBV2, with TRBD1 identical over 9 bases. This CDR3 spans 15 amino acids. Germline V CDR1 and CDR2: SNHLY, FYNNEI. V trimming: 7 bases; J trimming: 5 bases; junction bases outside the gene matches: 11. The CDR3 nucleotides are TGTGCCAGCACCCCTAACAGGGGGCGCCGGACTGAAGCTTTCTTT. This gives the protein CASTPNRGRRTEAFF.

This chain joins TRBV2 and TRBJ1-3, with a tentative D call TRBD1 (6 bases). The CDR3 runs 14 residues. Per the germline V gene, CDR1 is SNHLY and CDR2 is FYNNEI. V lost 9 bases to trimming and J lost 4 bases, with 16 bases between them. In nucleotides, the CDR3 is TGTGCCAGTACCCGGGGGGCGGACGGAAACACCATATATTTT. Protein: CASTRGADGNTIYF.

The chain employs TRBV2 and TRBJ2-7; 10 bases are shared with TRBD1. The CDR3 loop spans 15 amino acids. Germline assignment: CDR1 SNHLY and CDR2 FYNNEI. V lost 6 bases to trimming and J lost 4 bases; unmatched junction nucleotides: 9. The CDR3 is CASRETGGIRYEQYV. The DNA for the CDR3 is TGTGCCAGCAGAGAGACAGGGGGCATTCGGTACGAGCAGTACGTC.

This clone has just a few counts. The rearrangement uses TRBV2 and TRBJ2-2, with D possibly being TRBD2 (6 bases). The V gene's germline CDR1 is SNHLY and CDR2 FYNNEI. The V and J ends lost 10 bases and 5 bases respectively, with 17 bases between them. The CDR3 totals 14 residues. The CDR3 DNA reads as TGTGCCACCTCGCGGGACGGGGGTACCGGGGAGCTGTTTTTT. Translation: CATSRDGGTGELFF. Using reference TRBV2 and TRBJ2-2 for the parts outside the CDR3, the full variable domain is EPEVTQTPSHQVTQMGQEVILRCVPISNHLYFYWYRQILGQKVEFLVSFYNNEISEKSEIFDDQFSVERPDGSNFTLKIRSTKLEDSAMYFCATSRDGGTGELFFGEGSRLTVL.

The chain links TRBV19 to TRBJ1-5; D remains unclear. The germline V and J ends were trimmed by 2 bases and 5 bases, with 4 bases remaining between them. Per the germline V gene, CDR1 is LNHDA and CDR2 is SQIVND (reference sequence). There are 12 residues in the CDR3. This chain's CDR3 is CASSIPDQPQHF. The CDR3 nucleotides read TGTGCCAGTAGTATACCCGATCAGCCCCAGCATTTT.

The gene calls are TRBV5-4 and TRBJ2-5, with TRBD1 as a possible D gene (5 bases). Germline assignment: CDR1 SGHNT and CDR2 YYREEE (reference sequence). The CDR3 runs to 15 residues. The ends were cut back, 4 bases at V and 4 bases at J, with 17 bases in the middle. The CDR3 is CASSLVGVGRETQYF. CDR3 nucleotides: TGTGCCAGCAGCCTAGTAGGGGTTGGGCGAGAGACCCAGTACTTC.

The rearrangement links TRBV19 to TRBJ2-5; D is ambiguous. Germline lookup yields CDR1 LNHDA and CDR2 SQIVND (reference sequence). Trimming removed 10 bases from V and 5 bases from J, with 14 bases in between. This CDR3 spans 12 amino acids. The CDR3 coding sequence is TGTGCCATCGGCACGGCTGGCGAGACCCAGTACTTC. This translates into CAIGTAGETQYF.

The J gene is TRBJ1-5, the V gene TRBV28; TRBD1 agrees at 9 bases. J gave up 4 bases and V 6 bases, and 7 bases lay outside the gene matches. CDR3 size: 15 residues. Germline CDR1 MDHEN, CDR2 SYDVKM. The CDR3 reads CASRRTGVRNQPQHF. The DNA for the CDR3 is TGTGCCAGCAGGCGGACAGGGGTTCGGAATCAGCCCCAGCATTTT.

V usage is TRBV2 and J usage is TRBJ1-1, with a weak D call TRBD1 (5 bases). The length of the CDR3 is 13 residues. Germline V gene data show CDR1 as SNHLY and CDR2 as FYNNEI. Between the trimmed V and J ends, which lost 5 bases and 1 base, there was a span of 8 bases. CDR3 sequence (DNA): TGTGCCAGCAGTTGGGGCCAGAACACTGAAGCTTTCTTT. Its protein product is CASSWGQNTEAFF.

This chain joins TRBV4-1 and TRBJ1-5; D is possibly TRBD1 (6 bases). The V and J ends lost 2 bases and 1 base respectively, with 6 bases between them. This CDR3 comprises 14 residues. Germline CDR1 reads MGHRA; CDR2 reads YSYEKL. The CDR3 here is CASSQQGSNQPQHF. The CDR3 DNA follows: TGCGCCAGCAGCCAACAGGGGAGCAATCAGCCCCAGCATTTT.

The chain has TRBV19 and TRBJ1-6, with a weak D call TRBD1 (5 bases). Germline V gene lookup returns CDR1 LNHDA and CDR2 SQIVND (reference sequence). CDR3 length: 14 residues. Deletions cut 0 bases from V and 6 bases from J, with 6 bases between. CDR3 residues: CASSIEGRNSPLHF. The DNA for the CDR3 is TGTGCCAGTAGTATAGAGGGGCGTAATTCACCCCTCCACTTT.

The chain couples TRBV5-1 to TRBJ2-2, with D uncertain. This CDR3 is 16 amino acids long. The V gene lost 0 bases and the J gene lost 0 bases, with 9 bases spanning the gap. Germline assignment: CDR1 SGHRS and CDR2 YFSETQ. The CDR3 spells CASSLELLSNTGELFF. The CDR3 nucleotides are TGCGCCAGCAGCTTGGAACTCCTTTCGAACACCGGGGAGCTGTTTTTT.

The rearrangement links TRBV5-1 to TRBJ2-1; 7 bases are a match to TRBD2. Losses at the gene ends were 4 bases for V and 0 bases for J; bases not matched to a gene: 7. CDR3 length: 16 residues. Germline V lookup: CDR1 SGHRS, CDR2 YFSETQ. The CDR3 is CASSLMSGTSYNEQFF. The CDR3 DNA is TGCGCCAGCAGCCTAATGAGCGGGACCTCCTACAATGAGCAGTTCTTC.

The chain's CDR3 is CASLATPWYGQPQHF. Here the CDR3 DNA reads TGTGCCAGCCTGGCGACGCCATGGTACGGTCAGCCCCAGCATTTT. The genes are TRBV28 and TRBJ1-5, with D hard to call. The V end lost 8 bases, the J end lost 6 bases, and 20 bases lay between the germline ends. The CDR3 covers 15 residues. Germline V gene sequence: CDR1 MDHEN, CDR2 SYDVKM.

The chain links TRBV5-8 to TRBJ1-5, with 9 nucleotides matching TRBD1. Per germline, CDR1 SGHTS and CDR2 YDEGEE. V shed 6 bases, J shed 7 bases, and the junction held 8 bases outside the gene matches. This CDR3 has 14 residues. CDR3 residues: CASNPGQGRQPQHF. The DNA of the CDR3 is TGTGCCAGCAACCCCGGACAGGGGAGGCAGCCCCAGCATTTT.

This clone appeared a few times. The V and J genes are TRBV2 and TRBJ1-6; D not certain. The germline gives CDR1 SNHLY, CDR2 FYNNEI. The CDR3 has 14 residues. V was clipped by 6 bases and J by 8 bases, with 14 bases between them. CDR3 bases: TGTGCCAGCAGGGCGGACGGAAGGGATTCACCCCTCCACTTT. Its translation is CASRADGRDSPLHF.

V and J are TRBV5-1 and TRBJ1-1, with no clear D. The V and J ends lost 2 bases and 0 bases respectively, with 5 bases between them. The CDR3 runs to 13 residues. Germline V gene data show CDR1 as SGHRS and CDR2 as YFSETQ. The CDR3 region is CASSLVMNTEAFF. The CDR3 DNA reads as TGCGCCAGCAGCTTAGTAATGAACACTGAAGCTTTCTTT.

This sequence joins TRBV19 and TRBJ2-5; D not resolved. CDR1 and CDR2 from the germline V gene are LNHDA and SQIVND (reference sequence). V was shortened by 5 bases and J by 4 bases, with 20 bases between the two germline ends. This CDR3 contains 16 residues. The CDR3 region is CASSLNTVGQLETQYF. Written as DNA, the CDR3 is TGTGCCAGTAGTCTAAACACGGTGGGCCAGTTAGAGACCCAGTACTTC.

This clone was seen just once. The rearrangement uses TRBV20-1 and TRBJ1-5; unclear D gene. This CDR3 comprises 10 residues. Germline V CDR1 and CDR2: DFQATT, SNEGSKA (reference sequence). V gave up 3 bases and J gave up 7 bases, with 4 bases separating them. CDR3 amino acids: CSASRQPQHF. CDR3 DNA sequence: TGCAGTGCTAGTCGACAGCCCCAGCATTTT.

This sequence joins TRBV7-8 and TRBJ1-1; the D gene is possibly TRBD1 (6 bases). The CDR3 is 14 residues long. Germline V gene data show CDR1 as SGHVS and CDR2 as FQNEAQ. The V and J ends lost 3 bases and 0 bases respectively, with 8 bases between them. The DNA of the CDR3 is TGTGCCAGCAGCTTGAGACAGGTGAACACTGAAGCTTTCTTT. This sequence encodes CASSLRQVNTEAFF.

The chain carries TRBV28 and TRBJ1-1; D not certain. CDR1 is MDHEN, CDR2 SYDVKM, per germline. Trimming took off 6 bases at V and 4 bases at J, with 9 bases between the two ends. This CDR3 contains 12 residues. CDR3 DNA sequence: TGTGCCAGCAGCGTCGGGAGCACTGAAGCTTTCTTT. Translating it yields CASSVGSTEAFF. The whole variable domain, filled in from reference TRBV28 and TRBJ1-1, reads DVKVTQSSRYLVKRTGEKVFLECVQDMDHENMFWYRQDPGLGLRLIYFSYDVKMKEKGDIPEGYSVSREKKERFSLILESASTNQTSMYLCASSVGSTEAFFGQGTRLTVV.

This clone has just a few counts. The rearrangement uses TRBV2 and TRBJ2-5; D is unclear. V was shortened by 1 base and J by 4 bases, with 1 base between the two germline ends. There are 11 residues in the CDR3. The V gene's germline CDR1 is SNHLY and CDR2 FYNNEI. This CDR3 reads CASSEGETQYF. CDR3 nucleotides: TGTGCCAGCAGTGAAGGAGAGACCCAGTACTTC.

The genes are TRBV10-3 and TRBJ1-2, with D uncertain. Trimming stripped 3 bases from V and 2 bases from J, with 13 bases between. From germline, CDR1 is ENHRY and CDR2 SYGVKD. CDR3 length: 15 residues. The CDR3 DNA reads as TGTGCCATCAGTGATACTCAGAGGGCCAACTATGGCTACACCTTC. Translated, it gives CAISDTQRANYGYTF.

The chain is built from TRBV2 and TRBJ2-7; 7 nucleotides line up with TRBD2. The germline V gene has CDR1 SNHLY and CDR2 FYNNEI. Trimming removed 8 bases from V and 2 bases from J; junction bases left unmatched: 9. The CDR3 loop spans 14 amino acids. CDR3 protein: CASARDGTTYEQYF. The CDR3, as DNA: TGTGCCAGCGCGCGGGACGGGACTACCTACGAGCAGTACTTC. The full variable domain, completed using reference TRBV2 and TRBJ2-7, is EPEVTQTPSHQVTQMGQEVILRCVPISNHLYFYWYRQILGQKVEFLVSFYNNEISEKSEIFDDQFSVERPDGSNFTLKIRSTKLEDSAMYFCASARDGTTYEQYFGPGTRLTVT.

The CDR3 bases are TGTGCCAGCAGCTTAAACGGACCAACTAATGAAAAACTGTTTTTT. The encoded protein is CASSLNGPTNEKLFF. The rearrangement links TRBV7-2 to TRBJ1-4; D gene unclear. The CDR3 length is 15 residues. Germline loops: CDR1 SGHTA, CDR2 FQGNSA. Trimming stripped 2 bases from V and 0 bases from J, with 7 bases between.

The chain joins TRBV6-1 to TRBJ1-4; TRBD1 matches 8 bases. V was clipped by 3 bases and J by 6 bases; unmatched bases: 6. Germline V gene lookup returns CDR1 MNHNS and CDR2 SASEGT. The CDR3 spans 15 residues. CDR3 in amino acids: CASSDLTGGYEKLFF. The DNA of the CDR3 is TGTGCCAGCAGTGACCTTACAGGGGGGTATGAAAAACTGTTTTTT.

This clone was detected a few times. V usage is TRBV4-3 and J usage is TRBJ2-1, with 8 bases matching TRBD1. Looked up from germline, CDR1 is LGHNA and CDR2 is YSLEER. V shed 2 bases and J 9 bases; nucleotides not matched to a gene: 9. CDR3 size: 15 residues. The DNA of the CDR3 is TGCGCCAGCAGCCAAAGTTGGCAGGGGGCAGGTGAGCAGTTCTTC. It encodes CASSQSWQGAGEQFF.

This clone appeared a few times. V gene TRBV4-2 combines with J gene TRBJ1-5; the D is unclear. Trimming pared 4 bases from V and 3 bases from J, leaving 16 bases between. The CDR3 extends over 16 amino acids. Germline V gene data show CDR1 as LGHNA and CDR2 as YNFKEQ. In DNA, the CDR3 is TGTGCCAGCAGCCTATCCACCGGACGGAACAATCAGCCCCAGCATTTT. It encodes CASSLSTGRNNQPQHF.

The chain carries TRBV9 and TRBJ2-1; 8 bases are shared with TRBD2. V shed 0 bases, J shed 5 bases, and the junction held 4 bases outside the gene matches. Germline loops: CDR1 SGDLS, CDR2 YYNGEE. The CDR3 runs to 15 residues. The CDR3 DNA sequence: TGTGCCAGCAGCGTAGATGTGCGGGGGGACAATGAGCAGTTCTTC. This translates into CASSVDVRGDNEQFF.

The V gene is TRBV28, the J gene TRBJ2-1; tentative D call: TRBD2 (5 bases). Per the germline V gene, CDR1 is MDHEN and CDR2 is SYDVKM. V dropped 5 bases and J dropped 4 bases, with 18 bases sitting between them. The CDR3 contains 16 residues. The CDR3 here is CASSALGEPPYNEQFF. DNA of the CDR3: TGTGCCAGCAGTGCTCTGGGAGAGCCACCTTACAATGAGCAGTTCTTC.